The 20 T cell receptor beta chains presented below share a single source sample, sequenced in a study of blood T cell repertoires in COVID-19. The table came from immunoSEQ multiplex PCR; TCRdb's copy has only in-frame clones and leaves some out. The data show 150,000 to 200,000 clones, around 82% seen once. Input material: peripheral blood. These receptors all stem from a man aged 55 to 70 with active or convalescent COVID-19.

V gene TRBV19 combines with J gene TRBJ1-1; weak D call: TRBD1 (5 bases). Germline V gene sequence: CDR1 LNHDA, CDR2 SQIVND (reference sequence). The V end lost 2 bases, the J end lost 4 bases, and 14 bases lay between the germline ends. The CDR3 spans 15 residues. This chain's CDR3 is CASSIQGGVGTEAFF. In nucleotides, the CDR3 is TGTGCCAGTAGTATACAGGGTGGAGTGGGCACTGAAGCTTTCTTT.

V and J are TRBV6-5 and TRBJ1-1; 7 bases fit TRBD1. This CDR3 region has 14 residues. Losses at the gene ends were 7 bases for V and 0 bases for J; bases not matched to a gene: 5. Per the germline V gene, CDR1 is MNHEY and CDR2 is SVGAGI. CDR3 residues: CASTQDRMNTEAFF. CDR3 nucleotides: TGTGCCAGCACCCAGGACAGGATGAACACTGAAGCTTTCTTT.

The chain links TRBV7-8 to TRBJ2-2, with 14 nucleotides matching TRBD2. The V segment lost 5 bases and the J segment 6 bases; nucleotides outside the gene matches: 11. The CDR3 runs 18 residues. Germline V gene lookup returns CDR1 SGHVS and CDR2 FQNEAQ. The DNA for the CDR3 is TGTGCCAGCAGCCCGGGGACTAGCGGGAGTCCGGAGGCCGGGGAGCTGTTTTTT. It codes for CASSPGTSGSPEAGELFF.

Note on this clone: The sample carries other DNA sequences with the same CDR3. The chain employs TRBV9 and TRBJ1-2, with D perhaps matching TRBD1 (5 bases). The CDR3 covers 13 residues. Germline V CDR1 and CDR2: SGDLS, YYNGEE. Trimming took off 2 bases at V and 1 base at J, with 6 bases between the two ends. CDR3 in DNA: TGTGCCAGCAGCGTCGACAGTAACTATGGCTACACCTTC. Protein: CASSVDSNYGYTF.

The V call is TRBV5-5, the J call TRBJ2-5; possibly TRBD2 for D (6 bases). Trimming left V 2 bases short and J 1 base short, with 12 bases between. From germline, CDR1 is SGHKS and CDR2 YYEKEE (reference sequence). The CDR3 length is 15 residues. Here the CDR3 reads CASSFGAGRQETQYF. The CDR3 DNA is TGTGCCAGCAGCTTTGGAGCGGGCCGCCAAGAGACCCAGTACTTC.

The chain is built from TRBV19 and TRBJ1-5; D call uncertain. Trimming removed 4 bases at V and 0 bases at J, with 10 bases between. The CDR3 runs 15 residues. Germline V lookup: CDR1 LNHDA, CDR2 SQIVND (reference sequence). CDR3 sequence (DNA): TGTGCCAGTAGTAACGGACTCAGTAGCAATCAGCCCCAGCATTTT. As protein: CASSNGLSSNQPQHF.

Written as DNA, the CDR3 is TGTGCCACCAGCAGAGCCGGGGGGACCAATCAGCCCCAGCATTTT. Residues: CATSRAGGTNQPQHF. The V gene is TRBV15, the J gene TRBJ1-5, with D perhaps matching TRBD1 (5 bases). Germline CDR1 reads LNHNV; CDR2 reads YYDKDF (reference sequence). V gave up 1 base and J gave up 3 bases, with 10 bases separating them. CDR3 size: 15 residues.

V is TRBV29-1 and J is TRBJ1-1; 7 bases line up with TRBD1. The CDR3 contains 12 residues. In germline, CDR1 is SQVTM, CDR2 ANQGSEA. V was clipped by 5 bases and J by 4 bases; unmatched bases: 4. This CDR3 is CSVRGLGTEAFF. DNA for the CDR3: TGCAGCGTTAGGGGGCTGGGCACTGAAGCTTTCTTT.

The chain couples TRBV2 to TRBJ1-4; D uncertain. In germline, CDR1 is SNHLY, CDR2 FYNNEI. Trimming shortened V by 6 bases and J by 3 bases, and 11 bases separated the two germline ends. This CDR3 comprises 14 residues. The DNA for the CDR3 is TGTGCCAGCAGGCAGTCAATGGCTAATGAAAAACTGTTTTTT. It translates to CASRQSMANEKLFF. Complete variable domain (other parts from reference TRBV2 and TRBJ1-4): EPEVTQTPSHQVTQMGQEVILRCVPISNHLYFYWYRQILGQKVEFLVSFYNNEISEKSEIFDDQFSVERPDGSNFTLKIRSTKLEDSAMYFCASRQSMANEKLFFGSGTQLSVL.

This sequence joins TRBV5-8 and TRBJ1-1; no firm D call. Germline-derived CDR1 and CDR2 are SGHTS and YDEGEE. The CDR3 is 14 amino acids. V shed 5 bases and J shed 0 bases, with 11 bases lying between them. DNA of the CDR3: TGTGCCAGCAGGGCCTCAGGAATGAACACTGAAGCTTTCTTT. Translation: CASRASGMNTEAFF.

This chain links TRBV14 with TRBJ2-2, with TRBD1 matching 8 bases. The germline V gene encodes CDR1 SGHDN and CDR2 FVKESK. The V segment lost 4 bases and the J segment 5 bases; nucleotides outside the gene matches: 6. CDR3 size: 15 residues. The CDR3 sequence is CASSRRTGWTGELFF. The CDR3 DNA sequence: TGTGCCAGCAGCCGCCGGACAGGGTGGACCGGGGAGCTGTTTTTT.

The chain couples TRBV11-2 to TRBJ1-5, with a weak D call TRBD1 (5 bases). V shed 3 bases and J shed 3 bases, with 12 bases lying between them. CDR3 size: 15 residues. The germline gives CDR1 SGHAT, CDR2 FQNNGV. The CDR3 reads CASSFGTDYNQPQHF. Written as DNA, the CDR3 is TGTGCCAGCAGCTTCGGGACGGACTACAATCAGCCCCAGCATTTT.

V is TRBV3-1 (or the pseudogene TRBV3-2) and J is TRBJ1-2, with D possibly TRBD1 on 5 matching bases. This CDR3 contains 12 residues. Trimming took 4 bases from V and 8 from J, leaving 11 bases between them. Per the germline V gene, CDR1 is LGHDT and CDR2 is YNNKEL (reference sequence). The CDR3 DNA reads TGTGCCAGCAGCCCCAGGGTTTACGGCTACACCTTC. Its protein is CASSPRVYGYTF.

The CDR3 is CASSVQSPGQGIKTQYF. CDR3 bases: TGTGCCAGCAGTGTACAGTCGCCGGGACAGGGGATAAAGACCCAGTACTTC. The J gene is TRBJ2-5, the V gene TRBV6-1; 10 positions match TRBD1. Trimming removed 4 bases from V and 6 bases from J; junction bases left unmatched: 14. Germline V gene data show CDR1 as MNHNS and CDR2 as SASEGT. The CDR3 consists of 17 residues.

J is TRBJ1-1 and V is TRBV7-9, with D hard to call. V dropped 1 base and J dropped 6 bases, with 6 bases sitting between them. Looked up from germline, CDR1 is SEHNR and CDR2 is FQNEAQ (reference sequence). This CDR3 has 12 residues. The CDR3: CASSLGGPEAFF. CDR3 DNA: TGTGCCAGCAGCTTAGGAGGGCCTGAAGCTTTCTTT.

This chain uses TRBV7-9 with TRBJ1-2; 8 bases match TRBD1. The CDR3 sequence is 14 residues long. The V segment lost 4 bases and the J segment 4 bases; nucleotides outside the gene matches: 5. Per the germline V gene, CDR1 is SEHNR and CDR2 is FQNEAQ (reference sequence). Written as DNA, the CDR3 is TGTGCCAGCAGCTGGACAGGGCCCGGCTATGGCTACACCTTC. Translated: CASSWTGPGYGYTF. The full variable domain, in which reference TRBV7-9 and TRBJ1-2 provide the parts outside the CDR3, is DTGVSQNPRHKITKRGQNVTFRCDPISEHNRLYWYRQTLGQGPEFLTYFQNEAQLEKSRLLSDRFSAERPKGSFSTLEIQRTEQGDSAMYLCASSWTGPGYGYTFGSGTRLTVV.

With respect to this clone: Other DNA sequences in the same sample also yield this CDR3. The chain is built from TRBV6-5 and TRBJ1-2; D is unclear. Germline CDR1 reads MNHEY; CDR2 reads SVGAGI. The CDR3 extends over 14 amino acids. Trimming took off 0 bases at V and 5 bases at J, with 10 bases between the two ends. In nucleotides, the CDR3 is TGTGCCAGCAGTTACTCCGGCAGGACTTATGGCTACACCTTC. This gives the protein CASSYSGRTYGYTF.

The gene calls are TRBV5-1 and TRBJ2-7, with D perhaps TRBD2 (6 bases). CDR1 SGHRS and CDR2 YFSETQ come from the germline V gene. Deletions cut 3 bases from V and 0 bases from J, with 19 bases between. The CDR3 is made up of 17 amino acids. CDR3 region: CASSSTPPGTGSYEQYF. The CDR3 DNA is TGCGCCAGCAGCTCCACACCTCCCGGGACTGGCTCCTACGAGCAGTACTTC.

The V call is TRBV5-6, the J call TRBJ1-4; D may be TRBD1 (5 bases). CDR3 size: 16 residues. Between the trimmed V and J ends, which lost 0 bases and 6 bases, there was a span of 15 bases. Germline V gene data show CDR1 as SGHDT and CDR2 as YYEEEE. In DNA form, the CDR3 reads TGTGCCAGCAGCTTGGTCGGGGGAGAGGAGGATGAAAAACTGTTTTTT. Encoded protein: CASSLVGGEEDEKLFF.

The chain is built from TRBV6-5 and TRBJ2-2, with 8 bases aligning to TRBD2. This CDR3 is built from 15 residues. The germline CDR1 and CDR2 sequences are MNHEY and SVGAGI. With V trimmed by 5 bases and J by 4 bases, 6 bases remained unmatched. CDR3 DNA: TGTGCCAGCAGTAGTCGGGAGGGGCCCACCGGGGAGCTGTTTTTT. Protein product: CASSSREGPTGELFF.